This TCR beta chain was sequenced for a study of technical replicates of blood from a handful of donors. Assay: immunoSEQ multiplex PCR; the TCRdb copy retains only in-frame clones and omits some. In the table there are around 79,000 clones, over 75% of which are singletons. There are 15 residues in the CDR3. Per the germline V gene, CDR1 is SGHDT and CDR2 is YYEEEE. Unmatched junction bases numbered 5, after V lost 6 bases and J lost 7 bases. The specimen sequenced was T cells isolated from PBMCs. The gene calls are TRBV5-6 and TRBJ2-1, with 15 bases fitting TRBD2. The source is a human donor in good health. The CDR3 sequence is CASNTGTSGRNEQFF. In DNA, the CDR3 is TGTGCCAGCAATACAGGGACTAGCGGGAGGAATGAGCAGTTCTTC.